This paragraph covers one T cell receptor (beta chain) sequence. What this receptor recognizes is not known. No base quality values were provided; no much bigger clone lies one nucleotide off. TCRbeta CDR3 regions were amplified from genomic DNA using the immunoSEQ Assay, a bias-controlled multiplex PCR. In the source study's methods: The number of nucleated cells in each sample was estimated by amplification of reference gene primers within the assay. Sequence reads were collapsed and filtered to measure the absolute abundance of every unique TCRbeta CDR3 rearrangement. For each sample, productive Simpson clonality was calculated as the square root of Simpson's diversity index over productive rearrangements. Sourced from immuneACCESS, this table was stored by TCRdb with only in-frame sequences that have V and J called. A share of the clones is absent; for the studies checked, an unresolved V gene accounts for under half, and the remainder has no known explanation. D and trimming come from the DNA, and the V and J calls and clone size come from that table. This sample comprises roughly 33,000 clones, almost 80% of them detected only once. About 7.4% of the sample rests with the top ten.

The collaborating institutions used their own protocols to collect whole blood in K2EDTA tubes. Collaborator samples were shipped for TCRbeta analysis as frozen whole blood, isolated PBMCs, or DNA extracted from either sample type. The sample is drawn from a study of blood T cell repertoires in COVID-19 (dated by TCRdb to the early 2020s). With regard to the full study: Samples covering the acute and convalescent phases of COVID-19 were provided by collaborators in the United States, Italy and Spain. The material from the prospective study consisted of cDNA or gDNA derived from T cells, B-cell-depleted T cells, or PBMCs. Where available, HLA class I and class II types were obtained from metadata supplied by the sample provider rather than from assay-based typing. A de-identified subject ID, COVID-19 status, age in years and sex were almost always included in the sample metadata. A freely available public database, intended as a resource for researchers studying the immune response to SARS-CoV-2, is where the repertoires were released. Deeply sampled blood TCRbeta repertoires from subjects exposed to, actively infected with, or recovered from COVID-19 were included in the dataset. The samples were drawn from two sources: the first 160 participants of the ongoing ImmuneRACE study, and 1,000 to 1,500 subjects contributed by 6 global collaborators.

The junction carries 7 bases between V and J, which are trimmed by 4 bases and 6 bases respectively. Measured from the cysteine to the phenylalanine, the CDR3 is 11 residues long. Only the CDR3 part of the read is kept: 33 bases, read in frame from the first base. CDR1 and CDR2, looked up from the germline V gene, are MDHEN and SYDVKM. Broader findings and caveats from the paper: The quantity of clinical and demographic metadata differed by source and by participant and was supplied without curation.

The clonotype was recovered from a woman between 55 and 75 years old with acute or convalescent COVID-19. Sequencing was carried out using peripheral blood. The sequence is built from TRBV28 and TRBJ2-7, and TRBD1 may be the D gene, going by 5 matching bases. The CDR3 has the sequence CASSWQGEQYF. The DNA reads TGTGCCAGCAGTTGGCAGGGCGAGCAGTACTTC.